This T cell receptor beta chain was profiled in a study of blood T cell repertoires in COVID-19. J gave up 3 bases and V 5 bases, and 7 bases lay outside the gene matches. CDR3 size: 15 residues. Germline CDR1 MNHEY, CDR2 SMNVEV (reference sequence). TCRdb's table, derived via immunoSEQ multiplex PCR, lists solely in-frame clones and lacks some. The sample has fewer than 200,000 clones, about 83% seen once. The clonotype originates from a woman older than 75 with COVID-19, enrolled during active disease. Input material: peripheral blood. The chain combines TRBV27 with TRBJ1-2; 9 bases are shared with TRBD1. The CDR3 DNA reads as TGTGCCAGCAGTCCCAGGCGACAGGGGGACTATGGCTACACCTTC. Residues: CASSPRRQGDYGYTF.